A selection of T cell receptor beta chains follows, all from one sample in a study of naive and memory T cell subsets. TCRdb processed the 5' RACE reads anew with MiXCR; each CDR3 protein has one entry. The table lists tens of thousands of distinct CDR3 sequences, about 7% of them singletons. The source of these receptors is a male donor in good health. Each CDR3 is given with its conserved first and last residue. A D gene is named only where the DNA matches it firmly.

TRBJ2-3	TRBD1	TRBV29-1	CSVLGLGQGATDTQYF
TRBJ2-7	NA	TRBV2	CASSRQEVSYEQYF
TRBJ2-6	NA	TRBV5-1	CASSVGVTGANVLTF
TRBJ2-7	TRBD2	TRBV20-1	CSAPGLALDEQYF
TRBJ2-2	NA	TRBV7-8	CASSTDGGTGELFF
TRBJ1-4	NA	TRBV11-2	CASSLGGVGEKLFF
TRBJ1-2	NA	TRBV6-5	CASSSLGRDLYGYTF
TRBJ2-1	TRBD2	TRBV29-1	CSVTLLAGVLGEQFF
TRBJ1-1	NA	TRBV20-1	CSARTVVNTEAFF
TRBJ2-3	TRBD2	TRBV30	CAWGWDLSGSDTQYF
TRBJ1-5	NA	TRBV6-1	CASSETRWQSNQPQHF
TRBJ1-1	NA	TRBV29-1	CSVAGQMNTEAFF
TRBJ2-1	NA	TRBV20-1	CSARDGLNRDEQFF
TRBJ2-3	TRBD2	TRBV5-1	CASSYARGWLADTDTQYF
TRBJ1-2	NA	TRBV5-1	CASSSRDIYGYTF
TRBJ1-1	NA	TRBV5-1	CASRTGTYASNTEAFF
TRBJ2-7	TRBD2	TRBV20-1	CSAIQGLAGSREQYF
TRBJ2-3	NA	TRBV7-9	CASSSEEGTDTQYF
TRBJ2-7	TRBD1	TRBV28	CASSGPGQGYYEQYF
TRBJ2-2	TRBD2	TRBV4-2	CASSIPSGGNTGELFF
TRBJ1-5	NA	TRBV10-3	CAIRATGSEQPQHF
TRBJ1-2	TRBD1	TRBV5-1	CASSLSGGGGYTF
TRBJ2-7	NA	TRBV6-1	CASYERTYEQYF
TRBJ2-1	NA	TRBV25-1	CASSDNRPSYNEQFF
TRBJ1-1	NA	TRBV25-1	CASSESPGSQDRAFF
TRBJ2-1	TRBD2	TRBV14	CASSQWGLVRGHEQFF
TRBJ1-4	TRBD1	TRBV27	CASRAQGATNEKLFF
TRBJ2-1	NA	TRBV20-1	CSAVADGAYNEQFF
TRBJ1-6	TRBD1	TRBV20-1	CSARRGTGGDSPLHF
TRBJ2-2	TRBD2	TRBV25-1	CASSERRESAGELFF
TRBJ2-1	TRBD1	TRBV5-1	CASRRDSHSSYNEQFF
TRBJ2-6	NA	TRBV7-9	CASSTDTFSGANVLTF
TRBJ2-1	NA	TRBV29-1	CSVVDFYNEQFF
TRBJ1-2	TRBD1	TRBV6-5	CASSTNRGPTHSFLRGYTF
TRBJ2-1	TRBD1	TRBV11-2	CASSLAPVGQGGYEQFF
TRBJ2-3	TRBD1	TRBV6-6	CASSYLDRGPTQYF
TRBJ2-2	NA	TRBV19	CASISETLKPGELFF
TRBJ2-2	TRBD2	TRBV28	CASSPPGLGRPGELFF
TRBJ2-3	NA	TRBV5-4	CASSLGGVRTDTQYF
TRBJ2-1	TRBD1	TRBV29-1	CSGDRDNEQFF
TRBJ2-1	NA	TRBV5-1	CASSPFTGYYNEQFF
TRBJ2-7	TRBD2	TRBV12-3/TRBV12-4	CASSRTGGEQYF
TRBJ2-1	TRBD2	TRBV6-2/TRBV6-3	CASTPRLAGGNEQFF
TRBJ2-7	NA	TRBV20-1	CSARGPGELVYEQYF
TRBJ2-5	TRBD2	TRBV20-1	CSARERLARETQYF
TRBJ2-3	NA	TRBV28	CASIQGNTDTQYF
TRBJ2-2	NA	TRBV5-1	CASSLATDNTGELFF
TRBJ1-5	NA	TRBV19	CASTMGPIMNSNQPQHF
TRBJ1-1	TRBD1	TRBV5-1	CASSLTYGDRKNTEAFF
TRBJ2-5	TRBD1	TRBV2	CASSDRGLQETQYF
TRBJ2-3	NA	TRBV7-9	CASSSPGSHPDTQYF
TRBJ2-1	TRBD2	TRBV20-1	CSARDRTSGRNEQFF
TRBJ2-6	NA	TRBV27	CASSLSISGANVLTF
TRBJ2-1	NA	TRBV10-2	CASTDYNEQFF
TRBJ2-1	NA	TRBV2	CASSEGVAVNNEQFF